Listed below are T cell receptor beta chains from one sample, sequenced in a study of shared clonotypes between healthy human individuals. The repertoire was sequenced with immunoSEQ multiplex PCR; TCRdb's copy has only in-frame clones and lacks some. The table shows millions of clones, with around 90% occurring only once. The specimen sequenced was naive CD4+ T cells sorted from blood. The receptors shown here come from a man between 18 and 29 years old in good health. Both conserved end residues are part of each CDR3. D genes are given only for firm matches. The size entry is marked missing in some rows and otherwise reads once, few, many or a size class.

CDR3 DNA: TGTGCCAGCAGTGATAATGAAAAACTGTTTTTT; CDR3 protein: CASSDNEKLFF; J gene: TRBJ1-4; D gene: -; V gene: TRBV7-2; clone size: -
CDR3 DNA: TGTGCCAGCAGTTACCAGGGTCGGACAGGGCCCACTGAAGCTTTCTTT; CDR3 protein: CASSYQGRTGPTEAFF; J gene: TRBJ1-1; D gene: TRBD1; V gene: TRBV6-5; clone size: -
CDR3 DNA: TGTGCCAGCAGCTTAGCCCGGACTAGCCTGTATGAGCAGTTCTTC; CDR3 protein: CASSLARTSLYEQFF; J gene: TRBJ2-1; D gene: TRBD2; V gene: TRBV7-2; clone size: -
CDR3 DNA: TGCGCCAGCAGCTTTACAGGGGGTGGGGCAGATACGCAGTATTTT; CDR3 protein: CASSFTGGGADTQYF; J gene: TRBJ2-3; D gene: TRBD1; V gene: TRBV5-1; clone size: -
CDR3 DNA: TGTGCCAGCAGTCGGGGGACCATCTCCTACAATGAGCAGTTCTTC; CDR3 protein: CASSRGTISYNEQFF; J gene: TRBJ2-1; D gene: -; V gene: TRBV6-4; clone size: -
CDR3 DNA: TGCGCCAGCAGCCAAGAAAAACGGGACAGCACTGAAGCTTTCTTT; CDR3 protein: CASSQEKRDSTEAFF; J gene: TRBJ1-1; D gene: TRBD1; V gene: TRBV4-1; clone size: -
CDR3 DNA: TGTGCCAGCAGTGAAACTGGCAGGGGTTACGAGCAGTACTTC; CDR3 protein: CASSETGRGYEQYF; J gene: TRBJ2-7; D gene: -; V gene: TRBV6-1; clone size: -
CDR3 DNA: TGTGCCAGCAGAGCTGATGGACTAGCGGGGGCCTACGAGCAGTACTTC; CDR3 protein: CASRADGLAGAYEQYF; J gene: TRBJ2-7; D gene: TRBD2; V gene: TRBV27; clone size: -
CDR3 DNA: TGTGCCAGCAGCCGGGGACAGGGATCCCATCAGCCCCAGCATTTT; CDR3 protein: CASSRGQGSHQPQHF; J gene: TRBJ1-5; D gene: TRBD1; V gene: TRBV9; clone size: -
CDR3 DNA: TGTGCCAGCAGTTCCGGGACAGGGGGCAAAGAGACCCAGTACTTC; CDR3 protein: CASSSGTGGKETQYF; J gene: TRBJ2-5; D gene: TRBD1; V gene: TRBV6-5; clone size: -
CDR3 DNA: TGTGCCAGCAGCTTAGTAGTGGGGCCGAGCACAGATACGCAGTATTTT; CDR3 protein: CASSLVVGPSTDTQYF; J gene: TRBJ2-3; D gene: -; V gene: TRBV11-2; clone size: -
CDR3 DNA: TGCGCCAGCAGCCGAGACACCGGCAATCAGCCCCAGCATTTT; CDR3 protein: CASSRDTGNQPQHF; J gene: TRBJ1-5; D gene: -; V gene: TRBV4-1; clone size: -
CDR3 DNA: TGCGGCGGGGGGGCACGTAATGAGCAGTTCTTC; CDR3 protein: CGGGARNEQFF; J gene: TRBJ2-1; D gene: TRBD2; V gene: TRBV7-2; clone size: -
CDR3 DNA: TGTGCCAGCAGCCAAGCCCAGCGGGGGTTCACAGATACGCAGTATTTT; CDR3 protein: CASSQAQRGFTDTQYF; J gene: TRBJ2-3; D gene: TRBD2; V gene: TRBV5-4; clone size: -
CDR3 DNA: TGTGCCAGCAGTTACCAGGGGGAGGGTTCACCCCTCCACTTT; CDR3 protein: CASSYQGEGSPLHF; J gene: TRBJ1-6; D gene: TRBD1; V gene: TRBV6-5; clone size: -
CDR3 DNA: TGTGCCAGCAGTTTGGCCGGACAGGGACACGAAGAGACCCAGTACTTC; CDR3 protein: CASSLAGQGHEETQYF; J gene: TRBJ2-5; D gene: TRBD1; V gene: TRBV28; clone size: -
CDR3 DNA: TGCGCCAGCAGCTCGGACAGGGGAGGCACTGAAGCTTTCTTT; CDR3 protein: CASSSDRGGTEAFF; J gene: TRBJ1-1; D gene: TRBD1; V gene: TRBV5-1; clone size: -
CDR3 DNA: TGCAGCGTTGGTCTAGCGGGAGCCCACGAGCAGTACTTC; CDR3 protein: CSVGLAGAHEQYF; J gene: TRBJ2-7; D gene: TRBD2; V gene: TRBV29-1; clone size: -
CDR3 DNA: TGTGCCAGCAGCACCCGGACTAGCGGGAGGCGGGAGCTGTTTTTT; CDR3 protein: CASSTRTSGRRELFF; J gene: TRBJ2-2; D gene: TRBD2; V gene: TRBV7-8; clone size: -
CDR3 DNA: TGTGCCAGCAGTGCGGCCCGGGTTGCCGAGCAGTACTTC; CDR3 protein: CASSAARVAEQYF; J gene: TRBJ2-7; D gene: -; V gene: TRBV6-1; clone size: -
CDR3 DNA: TGTGCCAGCAGCTTAGCGGGGGGCGGATCCTACGAGCAGTACTTC; CDR3 protein: CASSLAGGGSYEQYF; J gene: TRBJ2-7; D gene: -; V gene: TRBV11-2; clone size: -
CDR3 DNA: TGTGCCAGCAGTCCCCGGGACTACAACACAGATACGCAGTATTTT; CDR3 protein: CASSPRDYNTDTQYF; J gene: TRBJ2-3; D gene: TRBD2; V gene: TRBV27; clone size: -
CDR3 DNA: TGTGCCAGCAGCCAAGGACGAGGGCGGGGGGGCGGTCGAGAGACCCAGTACTTC; CDR3 protein: CASSQGRGRGGGRETQYF; J gene: TRBJ2-5; D gene: TRBD2; V gene: TRBV4-2; clone size: once
CDR3 DNA: TGTGCCAGCAGCCAACTCGGGGGTACGCCCTACAATGAGCAGTTCTTC; CDR3 protein: CASSQLGGTPYNEQFF; J gene: TRBJ2-1; D gene: -; V gene: TRBV14; clone size: once
CDR3 DNA: TGCGCCAGCAGCCCGTTGGGGGGTTCCTACAATGAGCAGTTCTTC; CDR3 protein: CASSPLGGSYNEQFF; J gene: TRBJ2-1; D gene: -; V gene: TRBV5-1; clone size: -
CDR3 DNA: TGTGCCAGCAGCGTATGGGCGAACACTGAAGCTTTCTTT; CDR3 protein: CASSVWANTEAFF; J gene: TRBJ1-1; D gene: -; V gene: TRBV9; clone size: -
CDR3 DNA: TGTGCCAGCAGCTCAGGACAGGGAGGAATGTGGGAGCAGTACTTC; CDR3 protein: CASSSGQGGMWEQYF; J gene: TRBJ2-7; D gene: TRBD1; V gene: TRBV7-2; clone size: -